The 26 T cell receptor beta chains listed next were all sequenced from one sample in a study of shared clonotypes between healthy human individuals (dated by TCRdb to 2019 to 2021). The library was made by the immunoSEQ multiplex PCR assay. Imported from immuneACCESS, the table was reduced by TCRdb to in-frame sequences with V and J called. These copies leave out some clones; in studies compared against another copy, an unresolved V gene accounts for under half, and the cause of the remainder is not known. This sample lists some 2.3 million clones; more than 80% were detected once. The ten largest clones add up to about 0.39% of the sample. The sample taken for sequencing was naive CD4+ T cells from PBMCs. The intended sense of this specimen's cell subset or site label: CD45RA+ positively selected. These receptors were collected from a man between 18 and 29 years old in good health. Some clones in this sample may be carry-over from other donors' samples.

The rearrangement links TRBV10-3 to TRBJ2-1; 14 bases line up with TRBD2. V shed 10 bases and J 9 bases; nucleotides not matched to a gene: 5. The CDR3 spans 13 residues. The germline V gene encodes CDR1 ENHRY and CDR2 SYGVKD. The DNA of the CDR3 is TGTGCCACCGGGACTAGCGGGAGCGGTGAGCAGTTCTTC. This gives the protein CATGTSGSGEQFF.

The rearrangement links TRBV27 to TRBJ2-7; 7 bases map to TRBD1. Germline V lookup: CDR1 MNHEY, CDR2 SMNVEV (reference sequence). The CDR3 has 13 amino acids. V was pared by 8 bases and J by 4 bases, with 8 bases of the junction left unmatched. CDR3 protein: CASAQGVEYEQYF. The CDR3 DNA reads TGTGCCAGCGCCCAGGGGGTGGAGTACGAGCAGTACTTC.

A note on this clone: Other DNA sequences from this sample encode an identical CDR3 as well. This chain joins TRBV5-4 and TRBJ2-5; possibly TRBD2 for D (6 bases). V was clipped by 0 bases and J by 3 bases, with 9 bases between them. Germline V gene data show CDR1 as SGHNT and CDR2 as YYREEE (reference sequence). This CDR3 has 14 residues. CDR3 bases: TGTGCCAGCAGCTTGGGCGGGACCGAAGAGACCCAGTACTTC. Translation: CASSLGGTEETQYF.

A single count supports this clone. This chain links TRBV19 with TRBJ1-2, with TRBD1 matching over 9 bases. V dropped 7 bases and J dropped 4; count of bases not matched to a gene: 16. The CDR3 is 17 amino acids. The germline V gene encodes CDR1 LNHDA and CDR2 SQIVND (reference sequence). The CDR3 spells CASNLPQGGDRVYGYTF. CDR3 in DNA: TGTGCCAGTAACCTACCCCAAGGCGGGGACAGGGTCTATGGCTACACCTTC.

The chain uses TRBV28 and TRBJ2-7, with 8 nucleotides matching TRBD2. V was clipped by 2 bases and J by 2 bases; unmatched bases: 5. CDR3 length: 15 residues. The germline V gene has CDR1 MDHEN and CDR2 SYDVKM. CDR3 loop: CASSLIDGRAYEQYF. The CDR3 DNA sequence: TGTGCCAGCAGTTTAATTGACGGGAGGGCCTACGAGCAGTACTTC.

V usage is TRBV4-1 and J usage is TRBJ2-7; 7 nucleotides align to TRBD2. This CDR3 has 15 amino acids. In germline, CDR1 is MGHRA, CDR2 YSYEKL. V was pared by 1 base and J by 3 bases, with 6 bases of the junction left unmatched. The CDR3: CASSQVGLGNYEQYF. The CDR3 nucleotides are TGCGCCAGCAGCCAAGTCGGACTAGGGAACTACGAGCAGTACTTC.

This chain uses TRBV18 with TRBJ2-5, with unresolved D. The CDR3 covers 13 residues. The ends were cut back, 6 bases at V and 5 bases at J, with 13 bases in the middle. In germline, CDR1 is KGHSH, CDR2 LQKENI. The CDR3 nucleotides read TGTGCCAGCTCGGGGTCTATAGACGAGACCCAGTACTTC. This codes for CASSGSIDETQYF.

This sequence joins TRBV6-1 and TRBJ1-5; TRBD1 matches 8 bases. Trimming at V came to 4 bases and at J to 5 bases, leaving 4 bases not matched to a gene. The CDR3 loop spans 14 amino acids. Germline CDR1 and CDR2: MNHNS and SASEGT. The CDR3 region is CASSVSGGDQPQHF. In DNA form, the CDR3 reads TGTGCCAGCAGTGTCTCAGGGGGCGATCAGCCCCAGCATTTT.

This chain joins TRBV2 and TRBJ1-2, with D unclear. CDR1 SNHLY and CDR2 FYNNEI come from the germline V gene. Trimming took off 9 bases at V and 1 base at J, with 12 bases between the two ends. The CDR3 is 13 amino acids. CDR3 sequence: CASMRQINYGYTF. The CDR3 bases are TGTGCCAGTATGAGGCAGATTAACTATGGCTACACCTTC.

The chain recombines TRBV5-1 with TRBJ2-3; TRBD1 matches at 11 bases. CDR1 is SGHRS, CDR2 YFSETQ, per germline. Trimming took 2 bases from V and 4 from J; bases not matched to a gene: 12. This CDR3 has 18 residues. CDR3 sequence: CASSLSWTGGSKADTQYF. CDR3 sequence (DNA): TGCGCCAGCAGCTTAAGCTGGACAGGGGGCAGCAAAGCAGATACGCAGTATTTT.

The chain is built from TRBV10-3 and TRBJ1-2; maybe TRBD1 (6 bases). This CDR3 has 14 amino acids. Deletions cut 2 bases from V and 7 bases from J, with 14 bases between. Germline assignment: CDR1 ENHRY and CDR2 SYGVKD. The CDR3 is CAISEGRGYGGYTF. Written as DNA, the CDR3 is TGTGCCATCAGTGAGGGCAGGGGATACGGTGGCTACACCTTC.

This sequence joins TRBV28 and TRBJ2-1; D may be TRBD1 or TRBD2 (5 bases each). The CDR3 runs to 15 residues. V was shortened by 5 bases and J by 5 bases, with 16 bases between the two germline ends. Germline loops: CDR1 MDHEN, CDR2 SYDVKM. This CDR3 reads CASSPRRDVDNEQFF. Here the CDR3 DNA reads TGTGCCAGCAGTCCCAGAAGGGACGTAGACAATGAGCAGTTCTTC.

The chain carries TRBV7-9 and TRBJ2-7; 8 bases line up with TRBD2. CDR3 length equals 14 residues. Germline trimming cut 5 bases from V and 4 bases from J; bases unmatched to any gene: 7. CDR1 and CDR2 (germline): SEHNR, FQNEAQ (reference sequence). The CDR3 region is CASSPQAGVYEQYF. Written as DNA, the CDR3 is TGTGCCAGCAGCCCCCAAGCGGGGGTGTACGAGCAGTACTTC.

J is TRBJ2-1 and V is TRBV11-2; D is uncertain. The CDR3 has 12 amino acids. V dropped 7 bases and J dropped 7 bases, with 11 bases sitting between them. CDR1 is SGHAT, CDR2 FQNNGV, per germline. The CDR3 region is CASNLEGNEQFF. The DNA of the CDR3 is TGTGCCAGCAACCTAGAAGGGAATGAGCAGTTCTTC.

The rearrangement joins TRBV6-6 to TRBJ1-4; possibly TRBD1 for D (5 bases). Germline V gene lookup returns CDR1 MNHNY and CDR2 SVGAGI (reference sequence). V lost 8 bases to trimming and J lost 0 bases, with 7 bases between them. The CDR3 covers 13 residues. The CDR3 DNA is TGTGCCAGCCGGGGGACAACTAATGAAAAACTGTTTTTT. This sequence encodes CASRGTTNEKLFF.

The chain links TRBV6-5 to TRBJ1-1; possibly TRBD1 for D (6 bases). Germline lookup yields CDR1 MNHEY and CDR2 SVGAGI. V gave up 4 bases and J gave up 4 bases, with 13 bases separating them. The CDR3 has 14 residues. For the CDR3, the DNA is TGTGCCAGCAGTTCCGCGGACAGCCGCACTGAAGCTTTCTTT. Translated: CASSSADSRTEAFF.

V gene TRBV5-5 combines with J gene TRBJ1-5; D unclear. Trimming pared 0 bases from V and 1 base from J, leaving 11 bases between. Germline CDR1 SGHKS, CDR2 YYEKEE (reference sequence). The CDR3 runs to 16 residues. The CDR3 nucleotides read TGTGCCAGCAGCTTGGTCTCAGGCGGGAGCAATCAGCCCCAGCATTTT. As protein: CASSLVSGGSNQPQHF.

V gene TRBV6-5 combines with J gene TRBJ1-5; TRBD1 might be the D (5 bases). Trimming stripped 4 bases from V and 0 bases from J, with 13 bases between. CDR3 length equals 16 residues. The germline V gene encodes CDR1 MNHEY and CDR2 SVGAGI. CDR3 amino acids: CASSFGGRGSNQPQHF. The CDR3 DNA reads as TGTGCCAGCAGTTTCGGGGGGAGGGGTAGCAATCAGCCCCAGCATTTT.

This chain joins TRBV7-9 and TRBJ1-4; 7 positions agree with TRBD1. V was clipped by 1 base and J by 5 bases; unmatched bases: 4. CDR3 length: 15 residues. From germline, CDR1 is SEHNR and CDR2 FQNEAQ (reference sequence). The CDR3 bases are TGTGCCAGCAGCTTAGGACAGGGCGAAAATGAAAAACTGTTTTTT. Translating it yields CASSLGQGENEKLFF.

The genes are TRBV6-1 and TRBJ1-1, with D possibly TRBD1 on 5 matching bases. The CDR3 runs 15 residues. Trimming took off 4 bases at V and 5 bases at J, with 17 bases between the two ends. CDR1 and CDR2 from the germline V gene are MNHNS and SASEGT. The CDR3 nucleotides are TGTGCCAGCAGTGCCCCGATGAGGGGAAGGACTGAAGCTTTCTTT. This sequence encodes CASSAPMRGRTEAFF.

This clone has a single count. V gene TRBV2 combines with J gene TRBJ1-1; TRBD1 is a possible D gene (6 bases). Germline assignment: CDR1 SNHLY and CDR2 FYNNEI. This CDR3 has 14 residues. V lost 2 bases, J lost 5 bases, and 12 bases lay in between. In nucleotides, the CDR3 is TGTGCCAGCAGTGAATGGGGGCCGGGTACTGAAGCTTTCTTT. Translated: CASSEWGPGTEAFF.

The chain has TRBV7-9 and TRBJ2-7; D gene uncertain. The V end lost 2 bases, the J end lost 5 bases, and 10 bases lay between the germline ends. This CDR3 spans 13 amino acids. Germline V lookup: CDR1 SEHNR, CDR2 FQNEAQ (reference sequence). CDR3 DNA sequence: TGTGCCAGCAGCTTACGGCCCGAGAACGAGCAGTACTTC. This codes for CASSLRPENEQYF.

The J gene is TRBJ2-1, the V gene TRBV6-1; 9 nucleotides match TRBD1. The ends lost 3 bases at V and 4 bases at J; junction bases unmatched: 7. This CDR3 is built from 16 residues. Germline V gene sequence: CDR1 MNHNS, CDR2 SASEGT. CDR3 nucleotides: TGTGCCAGCAGTGACCTAGGACAGGGGAGATACAATGAGCAGTTCTTC. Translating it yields CASSDLGQGRYNEQFF.

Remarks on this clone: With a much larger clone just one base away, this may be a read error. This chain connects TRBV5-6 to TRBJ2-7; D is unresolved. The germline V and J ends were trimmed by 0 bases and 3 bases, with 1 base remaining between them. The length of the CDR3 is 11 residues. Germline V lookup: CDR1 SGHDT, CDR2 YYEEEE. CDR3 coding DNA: TGTGCCAGCAGCTTGGTCTACGAGCAGTACTTC. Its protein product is CASSLVYEQYF.

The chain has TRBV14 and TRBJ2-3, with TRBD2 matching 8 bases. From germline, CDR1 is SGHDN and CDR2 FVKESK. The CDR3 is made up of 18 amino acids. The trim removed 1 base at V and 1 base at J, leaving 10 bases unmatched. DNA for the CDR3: TGTGCCAGCAGCCAAGTACGTGCCGTGCGGGAGGGCACAGATACGCAGTATTTT. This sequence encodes CASSQVRAVREGTDTQYF.

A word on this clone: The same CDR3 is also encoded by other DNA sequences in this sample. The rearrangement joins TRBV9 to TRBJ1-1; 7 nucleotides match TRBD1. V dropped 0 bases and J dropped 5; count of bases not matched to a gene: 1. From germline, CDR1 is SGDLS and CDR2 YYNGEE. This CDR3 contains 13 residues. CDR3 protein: CASSVARGTEAFF. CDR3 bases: TGTGCCAGCAGCGTAGCCAGGGGGACTGAAGCTTTCTTT.